The text below deals with one T cell receptor (beta chain). PCR involved 60 Vbeta and 13 Jbeta primers. This table comes from immunoSEQ multiplex PCR, and its TCRdb copy is limited to in-frame clones, with some not included. The sample lists 80,000 or so clones; just over 75% were seen once. The entry originates in a study of cytomegalovirus exposure and HLA in healthy donors. Germline CDR1 MNHEY, CDR2 SVGAGI. This CDR3 comprises 15 residues. Trimming cost V 0 bases and J 1 base, with 10 bases left between them. The V and J genes are TRBV6-5 and TRBJ2-7, with D tentatively TRBD2 (6 bases). Sequencing was carried out using PBMCs. This TCR was recovered from a man in his forties or fifties in good health and CMV-seropositive. The CDR3 sequence: CASSYSISGSYEQYF. CDR3 sequence (DNA): TGTGCCAGCAGTTACTCGATTAGCGGATCCTACGAGCAGTACTTC.